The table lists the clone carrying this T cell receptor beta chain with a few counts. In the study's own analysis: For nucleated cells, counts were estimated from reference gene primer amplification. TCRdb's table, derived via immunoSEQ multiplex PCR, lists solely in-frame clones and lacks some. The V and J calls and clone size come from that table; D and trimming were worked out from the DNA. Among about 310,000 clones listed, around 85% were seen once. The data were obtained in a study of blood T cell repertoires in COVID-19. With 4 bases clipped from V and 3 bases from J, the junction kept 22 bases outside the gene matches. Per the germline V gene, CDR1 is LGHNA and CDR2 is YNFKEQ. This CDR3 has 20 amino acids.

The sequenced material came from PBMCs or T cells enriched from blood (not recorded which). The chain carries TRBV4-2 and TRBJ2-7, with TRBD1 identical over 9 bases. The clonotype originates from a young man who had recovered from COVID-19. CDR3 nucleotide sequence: TGTGCCAGCAGCCGGACTGTGCCCGGGACAGGGATTCTGAAACTCTACGAGCAGTACTTC. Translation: CASSRTVPGTGILKLYEQYF.